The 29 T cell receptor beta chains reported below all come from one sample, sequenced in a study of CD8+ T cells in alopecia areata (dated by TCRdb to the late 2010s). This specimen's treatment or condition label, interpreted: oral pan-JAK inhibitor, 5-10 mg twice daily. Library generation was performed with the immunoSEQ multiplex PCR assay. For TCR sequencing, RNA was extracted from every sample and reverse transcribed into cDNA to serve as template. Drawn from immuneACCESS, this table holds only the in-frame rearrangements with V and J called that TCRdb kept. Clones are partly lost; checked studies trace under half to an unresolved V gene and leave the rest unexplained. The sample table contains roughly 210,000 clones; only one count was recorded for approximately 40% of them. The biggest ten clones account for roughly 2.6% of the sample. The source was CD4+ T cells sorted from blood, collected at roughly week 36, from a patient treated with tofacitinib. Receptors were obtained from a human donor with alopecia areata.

The CDR3 region has the DNA TGTGCCAGCAGCGTAGATCTAGATACGCAGTATTTT. Protein: CASSVDLDTQYF. This chain connects TRBV9 to TRBJ2-3; D is ambiguous. CDR1 is SGDLS and CDR2 is YYNGEE in the germline V gene. V shed 0 bases and J shed 5 bases, with 4 bases lying between them. This CDR3 comprises 12 residues.

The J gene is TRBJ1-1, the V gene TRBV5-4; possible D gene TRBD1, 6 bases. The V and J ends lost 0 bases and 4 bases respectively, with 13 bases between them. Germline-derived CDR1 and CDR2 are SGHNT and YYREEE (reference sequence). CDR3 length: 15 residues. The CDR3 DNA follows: TGTGCCAGCAGCTTGGTTGGAGGGGGGGTCACTGAAGCTTTCTTT. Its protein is CASSLVGGGVTEAFF.

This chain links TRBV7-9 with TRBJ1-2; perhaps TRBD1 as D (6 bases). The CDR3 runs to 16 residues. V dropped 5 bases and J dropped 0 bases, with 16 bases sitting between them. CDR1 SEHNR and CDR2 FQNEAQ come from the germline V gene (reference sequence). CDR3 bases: TGTGCCAGCAGCCCTCAGGCAGGGGCTACTAACTATGGCTACACCTTC. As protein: CASSPQAGATNYGYTF.

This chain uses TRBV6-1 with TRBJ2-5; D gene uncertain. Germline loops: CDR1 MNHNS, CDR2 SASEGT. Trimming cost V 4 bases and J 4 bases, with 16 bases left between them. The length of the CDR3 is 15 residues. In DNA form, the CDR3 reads TGTGCCAGCAGTGTAACGAGCAGGCCCATAGAGACCCAGTACTTC. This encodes CASSVTSRPIETQYF.

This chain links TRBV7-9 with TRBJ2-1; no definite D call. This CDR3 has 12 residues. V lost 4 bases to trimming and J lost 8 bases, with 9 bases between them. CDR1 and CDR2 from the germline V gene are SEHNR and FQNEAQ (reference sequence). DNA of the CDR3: TGTGCCAGCAGCTCCCGGGTGGATGAGCAGTTCTTC. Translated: CASSSRVDEQFF.

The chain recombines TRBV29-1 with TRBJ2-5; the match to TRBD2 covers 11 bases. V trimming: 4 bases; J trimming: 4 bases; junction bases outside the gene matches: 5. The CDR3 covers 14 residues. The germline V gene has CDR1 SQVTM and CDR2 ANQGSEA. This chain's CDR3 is CSVGASGRRETQYF. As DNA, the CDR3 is TGCAGCGTTGGGGCTAGCGGGAGGAGAGAGACCCAGTACTTC.

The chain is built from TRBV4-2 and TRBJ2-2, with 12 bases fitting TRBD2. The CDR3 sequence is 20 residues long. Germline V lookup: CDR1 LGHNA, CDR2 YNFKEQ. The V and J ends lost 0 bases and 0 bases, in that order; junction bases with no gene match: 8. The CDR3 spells CASSQDPGTSGRANTGELFF. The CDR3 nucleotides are TGTGCCAGCAGCCAAGACCCCGGGACTAGCGGGCGCGCGAACACCGGGGAGCTGTTTTTT.

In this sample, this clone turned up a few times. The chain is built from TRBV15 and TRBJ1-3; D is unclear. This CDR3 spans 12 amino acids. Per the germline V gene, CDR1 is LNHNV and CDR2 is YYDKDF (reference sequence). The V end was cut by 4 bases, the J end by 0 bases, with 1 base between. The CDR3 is CATSTSGNTIYF. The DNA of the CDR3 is TGTGCCACCAGCACCTCTGGAAACACCATATATTTT.

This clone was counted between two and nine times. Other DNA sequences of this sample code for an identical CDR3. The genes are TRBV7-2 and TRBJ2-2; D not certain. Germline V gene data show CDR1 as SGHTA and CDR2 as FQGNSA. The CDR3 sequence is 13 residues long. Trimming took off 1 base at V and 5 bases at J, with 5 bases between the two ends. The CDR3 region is CASSLVATGELFF. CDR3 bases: TGTGCCAGCAGCTTAGTGGCGACCGGGGAGCTGTTTTTT.

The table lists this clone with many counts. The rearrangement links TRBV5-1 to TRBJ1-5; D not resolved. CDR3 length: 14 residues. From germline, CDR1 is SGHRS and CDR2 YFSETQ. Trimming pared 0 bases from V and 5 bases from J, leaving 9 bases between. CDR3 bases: TGCGCCAGCAGCTTGGAGGCCGGAGATCAGCCCCAGCATTTT. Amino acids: CASSLEAGDQPQHF. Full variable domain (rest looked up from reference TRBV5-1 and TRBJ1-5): KAGVTQTPRYLIKTRGQQVTLSCSPISGHRSVSWYQQTPGQGLQFLFEYFSETQRNKGNFPGRFSGRQFSNSRSEMNVSTLELGDSALYLCASSLEAGDQPQHFGDGTRLSIL.

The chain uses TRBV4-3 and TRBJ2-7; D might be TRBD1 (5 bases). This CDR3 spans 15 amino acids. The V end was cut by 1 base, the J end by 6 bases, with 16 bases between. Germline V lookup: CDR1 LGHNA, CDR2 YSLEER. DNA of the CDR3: TGCGCCAGCAGCCAAGGAGGTCGGCAGGGTAGCGAGCAGTACTTC. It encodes CASSQGGRQGSEQYF.

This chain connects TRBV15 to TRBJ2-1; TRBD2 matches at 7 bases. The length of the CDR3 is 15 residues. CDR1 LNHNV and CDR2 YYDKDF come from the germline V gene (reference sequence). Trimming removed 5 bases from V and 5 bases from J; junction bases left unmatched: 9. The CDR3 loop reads CATSRTPGGDNEQFF. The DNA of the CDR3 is TGTGCCACCAGCCGAACGCCTGGGGGGGACAATGAGCAGTTCTTC.

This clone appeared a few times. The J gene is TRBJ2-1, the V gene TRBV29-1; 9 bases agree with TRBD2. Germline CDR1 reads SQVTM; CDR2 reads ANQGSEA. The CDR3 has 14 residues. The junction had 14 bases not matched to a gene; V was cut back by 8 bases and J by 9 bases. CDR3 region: CSPVTGLAGGEQFF. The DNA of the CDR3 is TGCAGCCCGGTCACGGGACTAGCTGGGGGTGAGCAGTTCTTC.

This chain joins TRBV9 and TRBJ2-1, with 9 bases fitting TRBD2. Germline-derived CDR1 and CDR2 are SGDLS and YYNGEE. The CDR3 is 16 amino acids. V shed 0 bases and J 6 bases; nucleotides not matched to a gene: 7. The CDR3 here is CASSVVGGRATNEQFF. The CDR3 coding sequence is TGTGCCAGCAGCGTAGTCGGCGGGAGGGCCACCAATGAGCAGTTCTTC. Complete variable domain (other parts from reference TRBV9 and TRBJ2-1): DSGVTQTPKHLITATGQRVTLRCSPRSGDLSVYWYQQSLDQGLQFLIQYYNGEERAKGNILERFSAQQFPDLHSELNLSSLELGDSALYFCASSVVGGRATNEQFFGPGTRLTVL.

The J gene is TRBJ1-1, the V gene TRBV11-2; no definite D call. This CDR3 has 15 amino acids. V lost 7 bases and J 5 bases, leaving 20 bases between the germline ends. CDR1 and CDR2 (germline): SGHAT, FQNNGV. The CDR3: CASTPEERTQTEAFF. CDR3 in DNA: TGTGCCAGCACCCCTGAGGAAAGGACCCAAACTGAAGCTTTCTTT.

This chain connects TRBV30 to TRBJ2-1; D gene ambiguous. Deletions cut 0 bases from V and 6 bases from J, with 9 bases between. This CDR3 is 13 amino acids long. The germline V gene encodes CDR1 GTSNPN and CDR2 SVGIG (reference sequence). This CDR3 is CAWSVEPINEQFF. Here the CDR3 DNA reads TGTGCCTGGAGTGTAGAGCCTATCAATGAGCAGTTCTTC.

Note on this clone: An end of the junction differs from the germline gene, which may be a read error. The CDR3 region has the DNA TGTGCCAGCAGCCAAGACTCAGGACAGGGGGTCTTC. It translates to CASSQDSGQGVF. V and J are TRBV4-2 and TRBJ2-1, with 10 bases fitting TRBD1. The CDR3 spans 12 residues. CDR1 is LGHNA, CDR2 YNFKEQ, per germline.

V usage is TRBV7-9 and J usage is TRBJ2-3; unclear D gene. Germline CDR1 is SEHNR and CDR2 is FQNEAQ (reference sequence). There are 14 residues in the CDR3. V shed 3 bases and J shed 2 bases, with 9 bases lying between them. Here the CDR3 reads CASSFSQYTDTQYF. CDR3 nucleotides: TGTGCCAGCAGCTTTTCCCAGTACACAGATACGCAGTATTTT. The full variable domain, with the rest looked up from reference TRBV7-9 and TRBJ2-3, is DTGVSQNPRHKITKRGQNVTFRCDPISEHNRLYWYRQTLGQGPEFLTYFQNEAQLEKSRLLSDRFSAERPKGSFSTLEIQRTEQGDSAMYLCASSFSQYTDTQYFGPGTRLTVL.

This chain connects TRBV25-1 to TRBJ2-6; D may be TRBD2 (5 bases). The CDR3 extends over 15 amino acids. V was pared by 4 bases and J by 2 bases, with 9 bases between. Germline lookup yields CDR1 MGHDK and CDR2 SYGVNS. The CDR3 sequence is CASSVRGAGANVLTF. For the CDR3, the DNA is TGTGCCAGCAGTGTCCGGGGTGCTGGGGCCAACGTCCTGACTTTC.

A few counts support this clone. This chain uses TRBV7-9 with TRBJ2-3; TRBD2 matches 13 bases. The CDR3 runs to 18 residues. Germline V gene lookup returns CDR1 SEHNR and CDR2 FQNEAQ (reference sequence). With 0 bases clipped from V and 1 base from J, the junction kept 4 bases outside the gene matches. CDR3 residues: CASSLARTSGSGTDTQYF. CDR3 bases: TGTGCCAGCAGCTTAGCGCGGACTAGCGGGAGTGGCACAGATACGCAGTATTTT.

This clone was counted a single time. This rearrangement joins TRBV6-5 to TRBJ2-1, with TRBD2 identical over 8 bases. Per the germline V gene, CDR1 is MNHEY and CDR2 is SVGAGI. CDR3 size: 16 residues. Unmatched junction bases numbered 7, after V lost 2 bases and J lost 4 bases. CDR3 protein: CASSYVVTSAYNEQFF. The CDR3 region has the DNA TGTGCCAGCAGTTACGTCGTGACTAGCGCTTACAATGAGCAGTTCTTC.

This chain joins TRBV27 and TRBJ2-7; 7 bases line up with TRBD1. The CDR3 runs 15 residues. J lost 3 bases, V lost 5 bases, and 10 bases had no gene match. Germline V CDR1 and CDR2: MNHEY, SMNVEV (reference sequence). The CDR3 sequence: CASSPLTGNHYEQYF. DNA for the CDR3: TGTGCCAGCAGTCCTCTGACAGGGAACCACTACGAGCAGTACTTC.

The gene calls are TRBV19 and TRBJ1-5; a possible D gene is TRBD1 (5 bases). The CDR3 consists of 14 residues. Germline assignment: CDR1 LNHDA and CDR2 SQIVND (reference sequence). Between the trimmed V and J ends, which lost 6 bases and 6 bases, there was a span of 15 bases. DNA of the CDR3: TGTGCCAGTAGGAGGGGCAGTTACAGTCAGCCCCAGCATTTT. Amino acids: CASRRGSYSQPQHF.

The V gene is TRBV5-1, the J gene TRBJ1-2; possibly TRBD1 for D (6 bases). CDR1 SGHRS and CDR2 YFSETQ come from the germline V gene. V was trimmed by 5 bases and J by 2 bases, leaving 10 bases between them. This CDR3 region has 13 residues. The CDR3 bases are TGCGCCAGCAGTGGGGACACCAACTATGGCTACACCTTC. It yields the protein CASSGDTNYGYTF.

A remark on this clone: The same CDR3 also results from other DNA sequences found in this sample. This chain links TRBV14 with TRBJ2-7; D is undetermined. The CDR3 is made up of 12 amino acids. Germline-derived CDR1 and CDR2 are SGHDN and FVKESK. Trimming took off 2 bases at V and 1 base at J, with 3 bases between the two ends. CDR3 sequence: CASSQLSYEQYF. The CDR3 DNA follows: TGTGCCAGCAGCCAACTTTCCTACGAGCAGTACTTC.

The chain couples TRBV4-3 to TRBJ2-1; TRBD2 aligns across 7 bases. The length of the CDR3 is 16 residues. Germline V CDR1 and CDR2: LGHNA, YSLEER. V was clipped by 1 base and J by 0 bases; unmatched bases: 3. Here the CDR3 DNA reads TGCGCCAGCAGCCAAGGAGTAGCGGGCTCCTACAATGAGCAGTTCTTC. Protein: CASSQGVAGSYNEQFF.

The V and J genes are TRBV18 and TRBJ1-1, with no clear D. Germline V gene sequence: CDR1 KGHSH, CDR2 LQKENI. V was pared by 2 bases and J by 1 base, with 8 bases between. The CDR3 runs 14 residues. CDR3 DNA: TGTGCCAGCTCACCATATCCGGAGAACACTGAAGCTTTCTTT. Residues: CASSPYPENTEAFF.

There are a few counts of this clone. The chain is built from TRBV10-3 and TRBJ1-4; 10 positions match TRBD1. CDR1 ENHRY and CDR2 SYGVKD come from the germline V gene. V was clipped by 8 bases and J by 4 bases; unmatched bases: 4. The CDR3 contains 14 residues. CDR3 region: CAIRGDRGNEKLFF. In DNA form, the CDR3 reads TGTGCCATCCGTGGGGACAGGGGTAATGAAAAACTGTTTTTT.

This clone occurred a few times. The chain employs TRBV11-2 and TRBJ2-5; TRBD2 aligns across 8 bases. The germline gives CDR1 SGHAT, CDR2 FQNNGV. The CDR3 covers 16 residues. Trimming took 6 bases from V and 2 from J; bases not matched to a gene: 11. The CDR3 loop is CASSRGPGGRQETQYF. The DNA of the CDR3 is TGTGCCAGCAGTCGAGGTCCGGGAGGGAGACAAGAGACCCAGTACTTC.